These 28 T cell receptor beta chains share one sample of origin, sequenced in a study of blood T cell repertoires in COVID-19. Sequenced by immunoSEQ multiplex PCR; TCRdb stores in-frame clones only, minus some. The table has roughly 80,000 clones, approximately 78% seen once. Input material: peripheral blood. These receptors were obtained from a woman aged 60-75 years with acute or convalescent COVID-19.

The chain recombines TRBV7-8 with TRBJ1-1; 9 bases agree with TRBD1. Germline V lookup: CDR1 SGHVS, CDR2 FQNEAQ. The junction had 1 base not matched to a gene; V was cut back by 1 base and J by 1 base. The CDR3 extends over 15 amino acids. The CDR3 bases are TGTGCCAGCAGCTTAGTGGGACAGGGGAACACTGAAGCTTTCTTT. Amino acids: CASSLVGQGNTEAFF.

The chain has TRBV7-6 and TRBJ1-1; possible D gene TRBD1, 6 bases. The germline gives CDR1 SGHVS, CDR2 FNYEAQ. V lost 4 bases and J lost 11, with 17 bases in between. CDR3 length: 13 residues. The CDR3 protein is CASSSFKGGEAFF. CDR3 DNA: TGTGCCAGCAGCTCGTTTAAAGGGGGTGAGGCTTTCTTT.

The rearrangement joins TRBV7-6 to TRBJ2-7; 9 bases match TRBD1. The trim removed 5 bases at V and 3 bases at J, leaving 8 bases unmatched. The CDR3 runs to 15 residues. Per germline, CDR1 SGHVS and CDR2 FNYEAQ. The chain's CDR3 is CASSPWDRAGYEQYF. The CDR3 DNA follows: TGTGCCAGCAGCCCATGGGACAGGGCGGGCTACGAGCAGTACTTC.

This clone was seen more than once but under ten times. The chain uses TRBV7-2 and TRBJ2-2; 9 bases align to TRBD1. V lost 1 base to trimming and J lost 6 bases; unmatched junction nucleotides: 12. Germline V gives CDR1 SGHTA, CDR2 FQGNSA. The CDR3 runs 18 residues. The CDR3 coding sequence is TGTGCCAGCAGCTTAGGTCCCTACAGGGGGCGAAGGGCCGGGGAGCTGTTTTTT. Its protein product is CASSLGPYRGRRAGELFF. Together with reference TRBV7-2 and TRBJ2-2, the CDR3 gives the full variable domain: GAGVSQSPSNKVTEKGKDVELRCDPISGHTALYWYRQSLGQGLEFLIYFQGNSAPDKSGLPSDRFSAERTGGSVSTLTIQRTQQEDSAVYLCASSLGPYRGRRAGELFFGEGSRLTVL.

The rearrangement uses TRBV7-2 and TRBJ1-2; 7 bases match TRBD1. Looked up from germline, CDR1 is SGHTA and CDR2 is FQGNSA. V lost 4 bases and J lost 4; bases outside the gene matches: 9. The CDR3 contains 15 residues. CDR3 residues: CASSSTNRGGYGYTF. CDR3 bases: TGTGCCAGCAGCTCAACGAACAGGGGAGGCTATGGCTACACCTTC.

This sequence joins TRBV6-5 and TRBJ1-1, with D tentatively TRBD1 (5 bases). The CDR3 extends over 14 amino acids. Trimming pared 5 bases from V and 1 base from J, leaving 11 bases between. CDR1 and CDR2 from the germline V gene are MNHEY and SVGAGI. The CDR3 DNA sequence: TGTGCCAGCAGTATACGACAGAAGAACACTGAAGCTTTCTTT. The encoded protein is CASSIRQKNTEAFF.

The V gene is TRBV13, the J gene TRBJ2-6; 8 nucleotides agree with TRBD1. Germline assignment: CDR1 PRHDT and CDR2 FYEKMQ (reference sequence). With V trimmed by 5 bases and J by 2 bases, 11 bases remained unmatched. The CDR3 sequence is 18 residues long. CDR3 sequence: CASSTRTGLRTGANVLTF. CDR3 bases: TGTGCCAGCAGCACAAGGACAGGGTTAAGGACTGGGGCCAACGTCCTGACTTTC.

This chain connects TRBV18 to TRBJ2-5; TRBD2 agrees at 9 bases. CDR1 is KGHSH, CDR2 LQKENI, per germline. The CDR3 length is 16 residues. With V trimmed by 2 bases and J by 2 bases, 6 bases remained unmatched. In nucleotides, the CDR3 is TGTGCCAGCTCACCAATTGCGGGGGGGCGACAAGAGACCCAGTACTTC. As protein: CASSPIAGGRQETQYF.

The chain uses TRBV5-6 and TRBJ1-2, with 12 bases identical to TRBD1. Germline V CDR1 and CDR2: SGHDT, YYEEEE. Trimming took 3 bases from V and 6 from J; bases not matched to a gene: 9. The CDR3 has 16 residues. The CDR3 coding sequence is TGTGCCAGCAGCTCTCCAACCGGGACAGGGGGCGATGGCTACACCTTC. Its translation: CASSSPTGTGGDGYTF.

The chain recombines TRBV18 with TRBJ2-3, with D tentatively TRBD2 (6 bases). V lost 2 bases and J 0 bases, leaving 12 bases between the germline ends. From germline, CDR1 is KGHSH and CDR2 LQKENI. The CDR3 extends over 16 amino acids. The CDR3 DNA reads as TGTGCCAGCTCACCAGGAGGGGATGGAAGCACAGATACGCAGTATTTT. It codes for CASSPGGDGSTDTQYF.

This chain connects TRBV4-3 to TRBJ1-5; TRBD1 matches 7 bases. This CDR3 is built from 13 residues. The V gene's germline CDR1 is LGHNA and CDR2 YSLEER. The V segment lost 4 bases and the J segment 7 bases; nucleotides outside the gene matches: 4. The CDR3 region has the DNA TGCGCCAGCAGCCGTATGACAGGGCAGCCCCAGCATTTT. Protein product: CASSRMTGQPQHF.

The CDR3 is CASSLDKYNEQFF. CDR3 coding DNA: TGTGCCAGCAGCCTTGACAAGTACAATGAGCAGTTCTTC. The chain combines TRBV5-4 with TRBJ2-1; D gene ambiguous. The CDR3 is 13 residues long. Germline CDR1 is SGHNT and CDR2 is YYREEE (reference sequence). Trimming removed 4 bases at V and 4 bases at J, with 9 bases between. Using reference TRBV5-4 and TRBJ2-1 for the parts outside the CDR3, the full variable domain is ETGVTQSPTHLIKTRGQQVTLRCSSQSGHNTVSWYQQALGQGPQFIFQYYREEENGRGNFPPRFSGLQFPNYSSELNVNALELDDSALYLCASSLDKYNEQFFGPGTRLTVL.

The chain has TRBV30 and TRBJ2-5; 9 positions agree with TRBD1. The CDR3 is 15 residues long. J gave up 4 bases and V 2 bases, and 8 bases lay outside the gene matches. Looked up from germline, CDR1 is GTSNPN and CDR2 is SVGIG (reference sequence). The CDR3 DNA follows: TGTGCCTGGAGTCGAACAGGGGGCCAGAGAGAGACCCAGTACTTC. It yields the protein CAWSRTGGQRETQYF.

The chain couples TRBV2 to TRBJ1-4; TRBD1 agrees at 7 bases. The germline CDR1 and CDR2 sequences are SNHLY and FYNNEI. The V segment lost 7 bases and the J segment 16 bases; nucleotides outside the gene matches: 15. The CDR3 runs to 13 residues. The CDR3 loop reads CASKSGQRQGPFF. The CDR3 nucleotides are TGTGCCAGCAAATCGGGCCAAAGACAGGGACCGTTTTTT. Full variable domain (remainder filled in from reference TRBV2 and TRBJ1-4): EPEVTQTPSHQVTQMGQEVILRCVPISNHLYFYWYRQILGQKVEFLVSFYNNEISEKSEIFDDQFSVERPDGSNFTLKIRSTKLEDSAMYFCASKSGQRQGPFFGSGTQLSVL.

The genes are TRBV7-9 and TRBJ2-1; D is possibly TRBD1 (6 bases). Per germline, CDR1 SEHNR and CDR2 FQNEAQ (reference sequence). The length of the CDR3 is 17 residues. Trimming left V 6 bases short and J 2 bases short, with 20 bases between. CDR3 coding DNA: TGTGCCAGCAGTATAGCCAGGATGGGGGCGGCCTACAATGAGCAGTTCTTC. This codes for CASSIARMGAAYNEQFF.

CDR3 protein: CASRDGTALTGANVLTF. For the CDR3, the DNA is TGTGCCAGCAGAGACGGGACAGCCCTCACTGGGGCCAACGTCCTGACTTTC. V usage is TRBV25-1 and J usage is TRBJ2-6; TRBD1 agrees at 7 bases. V gave up 6 bases and J gave up 2 bases; unmatched junction bases: 10. CDR3 length: 17 amino acids. Germline V lookup: CDR1 MGHDK, CDR2 SYGVNS.

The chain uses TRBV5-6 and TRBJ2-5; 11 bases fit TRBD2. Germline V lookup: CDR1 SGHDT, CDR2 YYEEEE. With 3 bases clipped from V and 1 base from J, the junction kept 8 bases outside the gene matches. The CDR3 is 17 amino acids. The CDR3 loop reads CASSWKGGLAVQETQYF. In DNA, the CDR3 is TGTGCCAGCAGCTGGAAGGGGGGACTAGCGGTCCAAGAGACCCAGTACTTC.

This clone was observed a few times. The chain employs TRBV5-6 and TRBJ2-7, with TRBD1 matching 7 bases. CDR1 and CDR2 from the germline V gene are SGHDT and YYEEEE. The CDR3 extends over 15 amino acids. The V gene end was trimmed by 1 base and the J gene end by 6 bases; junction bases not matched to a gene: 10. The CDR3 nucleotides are TGTGCCAGCAGCTTGTCGGACAGGATCTTCTCCGAGCAGTACGTC. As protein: CASSLSDRIFSEQYV.

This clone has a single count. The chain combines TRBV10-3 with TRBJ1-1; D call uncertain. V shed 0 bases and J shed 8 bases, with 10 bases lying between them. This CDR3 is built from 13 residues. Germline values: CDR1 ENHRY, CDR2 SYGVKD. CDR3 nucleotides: TGTGCCATCAGTGAGTCGGCAGGATTAGAAGCTTTCTTT. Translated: CAISESAGLEAFF.

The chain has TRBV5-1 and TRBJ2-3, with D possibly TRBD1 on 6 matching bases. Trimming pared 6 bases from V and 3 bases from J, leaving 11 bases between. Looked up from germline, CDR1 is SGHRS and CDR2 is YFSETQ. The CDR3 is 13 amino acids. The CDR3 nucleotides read TGCGCCAGCACCTACAGGGATACAGATACGCAGTATTTT. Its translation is CASTYRDTDTQYF.

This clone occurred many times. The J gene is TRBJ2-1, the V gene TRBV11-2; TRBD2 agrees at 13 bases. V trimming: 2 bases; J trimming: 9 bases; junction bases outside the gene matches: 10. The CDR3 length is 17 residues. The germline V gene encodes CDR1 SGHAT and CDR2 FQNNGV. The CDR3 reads CASSLSPGTSGEGEQFF. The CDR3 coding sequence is TGTGCCAGCAGCTTATCGCCCGGGACTAGCGGGGAAGGTGAGCAGTTCTTC.

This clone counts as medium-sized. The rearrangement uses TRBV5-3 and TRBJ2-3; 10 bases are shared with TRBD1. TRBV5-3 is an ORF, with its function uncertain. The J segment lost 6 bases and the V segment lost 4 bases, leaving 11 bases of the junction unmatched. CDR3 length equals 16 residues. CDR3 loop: CARSLRRQGAGDTQYF. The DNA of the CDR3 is TGTGCCAGAAGCCTAAGAAGACAGGGGGCGGGTGATACGCAGTATTTT.

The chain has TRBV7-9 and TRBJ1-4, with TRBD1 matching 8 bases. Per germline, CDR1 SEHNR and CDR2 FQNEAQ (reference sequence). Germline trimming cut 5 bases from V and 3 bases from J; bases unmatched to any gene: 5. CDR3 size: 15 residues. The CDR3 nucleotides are TGTGCCAGCAGCCCAAGACAGGGGCCTAATGAAAAACTGTTTTTT. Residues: CASSPRQGPNEKLFF.

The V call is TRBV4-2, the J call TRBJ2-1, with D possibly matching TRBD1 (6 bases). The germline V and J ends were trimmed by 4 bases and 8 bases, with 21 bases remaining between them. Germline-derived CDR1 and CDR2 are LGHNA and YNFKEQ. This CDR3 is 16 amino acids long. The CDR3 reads CASSRNTQQGRDEQFF. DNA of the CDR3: TGTGCCAGCAGCCGAAACACCCAACAGGGTAGGGATGAGCAGTTCTTC.

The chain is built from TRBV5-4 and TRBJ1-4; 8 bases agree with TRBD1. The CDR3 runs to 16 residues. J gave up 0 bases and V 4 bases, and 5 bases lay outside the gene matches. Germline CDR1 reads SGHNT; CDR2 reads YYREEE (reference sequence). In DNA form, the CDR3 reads TGTGCCAGCAGCCAATTCAGGGGGCCAACTAATGAAAAACTGTTTTTT. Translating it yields CASSQFRGPTNEKLFF.

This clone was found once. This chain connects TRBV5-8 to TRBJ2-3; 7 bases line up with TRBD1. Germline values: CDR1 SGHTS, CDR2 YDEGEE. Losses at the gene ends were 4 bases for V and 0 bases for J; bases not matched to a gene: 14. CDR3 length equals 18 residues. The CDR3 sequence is CASSALVGDRLSTDTQYF. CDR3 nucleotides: TGTGCCAGCAGCGCCCTCGTGGGGGACAGACTAAGCACAGATACGCAGTATTTT.

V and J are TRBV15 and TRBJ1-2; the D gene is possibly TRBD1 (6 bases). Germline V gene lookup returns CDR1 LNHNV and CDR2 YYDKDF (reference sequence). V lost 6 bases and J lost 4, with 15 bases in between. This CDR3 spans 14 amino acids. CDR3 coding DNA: TGTGCCACCAGGGACAGAAATAATCTCTATGGCTACACCTTC. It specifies CATRDRNNLYGYTF.

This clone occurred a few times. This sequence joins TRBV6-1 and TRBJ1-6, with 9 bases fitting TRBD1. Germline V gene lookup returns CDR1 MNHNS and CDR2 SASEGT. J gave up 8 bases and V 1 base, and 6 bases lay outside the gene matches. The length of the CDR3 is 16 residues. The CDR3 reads CASSEGSGQGYSPLHF. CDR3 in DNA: TGTGCCAGCAGTGAAGGGTCGGGACAGGGTTATTCACCCCTCCACTTT.